These T cell receptor beta chains were read from a single sample in a study of blood T cell repertoires in COVID-19. The method was immunoSEQ multiplex PCR; TCRdb's version includes in-frame clones alone and lacks a portion of them. This table has 100,000 to 120,000 clones, approximately 65% appearing once. Sequenced material: peripheral blood. These receptors came from an older woman with acute or convalescent COVID-19. CDR3s include the opening cysteine and the closing phenylalanine or tryptophan. The D gene is left open where the match is weak. Part of the rows lack a size; the others show once, few, many or a class for expanded clones.

J gene,D gene,clone size,V gene,CDR3 protein,CDR3 DNA
TRBJ1-1,NA,NA,TRBV10-3,CAISAGGARNTEAFF,TGTGCCATCAGTGCGGGGGGAGCGCGGAACACTGAAGCTTTCTTT
TRBJ1-2,NA,NA,TRBV15,CATSNTYGYTF,TGTGCCACCAGCAACACCTATGGCTACACCTTC
TRBJ2-7,NA,NA,TRBV3-1/TRBV3-2,CASSQGYKSGEQYF,TGTGCCAGCAGCCAAGGGTACAAGTCGGGCGAGCAGTACTTC
TRBJ2-1,TRBD2,many,TRBV3-1/TRBV3-2,CASSQASGGANEQFF,TGTGCCAGCAGCCAAGCTAGCGGGGGGGCCAATGAGCAGTTCTTC
TRBJ1-5,TRBD1,few,TRBV3-1/TRBV3-2,CASSQDTGANQPQHF,TGTGCCAGCAGCCAAGATACAGGGGCCAATCAGCCCCAGCATTTT
TRBJ1-2,NA,few,TRBV28,CASSSTKAQGYGYTF,TGTGCCAGCAGTTCGACTAAGGCTCAGGGGTATGGCTACACCTTC
TRBJ2-5,NA,few,TRBV11-1,CASSLAAGPKETQYF,TGTGCCAGCAGCTTAGCGGCGGGGCCTAAAGAGACCCAGTACTTC
TRBJ2-2,TRBD1,NA,TRBV5-4,CASSLGLGQGYAGELFF,TGTGCCAGCAGTCTAGGGTTGGGACAGGGCTATGCCGGGGAGCTGTTTTTT
TRBJ2-4,TRBD1,NA,TRBV11-3,CASSLTGARNIQYF,TGTGCCAGCAGCTTAACAGGGGCTCGGAACATTCAGTACTTC
TRBJ2-2,TRBD2,NA,TRBV7-2,CASSLGAGTTNTGELFF,TGTGCCAGCAGCTTAGGGGCCGGGACTACGAACACCGGGGAGCTGTTTTTT
TRBJ1-4,TRBD1,NA,TRBV30,CAWSVTGQHEKLFF,TGTGCCTGGAGTGTAACGGGACAGCATGAAAAACTGTTTTTT
TRBJ2-1,TRBD1,NA,TRBV19,CASSPGTGFGEQFF,TGTGCCAGTAGTCCCGGGACAGGGTTCGGTGAGCAGTTCTTC
TRBJ1-1,TRBD1,NA,TRBV6-5,CASSYGDRGIRPEAFF,TGTGCCAGCAGTTACGGGGACAGGGGAATCAGACCTGAAGCTTTCTTT
TRBJ1-1,NA,NA,TRBV4-1,CASSQVFGVNTEAFF,TGCGCCAGCAGCCAAGTCTTTGGAGTGAACACTGAAGCTTTCTTT
TRBJ2-7,NA,NA,TRBV7-9,CASSLAFKPEQYF,TGTGCCAGCAGCTTAGCTTTCAAGCCCGAGCAGTACTTC
TRBJ2-1,TRBD1,NA,TRBV19,CASSIAKLRDRHNEQFF,TGTGCCAGTAGTATAGCTAAACTCCGGGACAGGCATAATGAGCAGTTCTTC
TRBJ2-5,NA,once,TRBV11-3,CASSLTRAGWAETQYF,TGTGCCAGCAGCTTAACCAGGGCAGGTTGGGCAGAGACCCAGTACTTC
TRBJ2-7,NA,NA,TRBV9,CASSRARAGAGEQYF,TGTGCCAGCAGCCGCGCGCGGGCGGGGGCCGGCGAGCAGTACTTC
TRBJ2-7,NA,NA,TRBV5-5,CASSLRGRYNEQYF,TGTGCCAGCAGCTTGAGGGGAAGGTATAACGAGCAGTACTTC
TRBJ1-6,TRBD1,few,TRBV11-2,CASSLDAGGNSPLHF,TGTGCCAGCAGCTTAGATGCAGGGGGTAATTCACCCCTCCACTTT
TRBJ1-1,TRBD1,NA,TRBV6-5,CASSSRRGQAFF,TGTGCCAGCAGTTCACGCAGGGGGCAAGCTTTCTTT
TRBJ2-3,NA,NA,TRBV11-1,CASTLVAVGTDTQYF,TGTGCCAGCACCCTAGTGGCGGTCGGCACAGATACGCAGTATTTT
TRBJ1-5,NA,NA,TRBV18,CASSFKGGIGKDQPQHF,TGTGCCAGCTCATTTAAAGGGGGTATAGGTAAGGATCAGCCCCAGCATTTT
TRBJ1-2,NA,NA,TRBV7-2,CASSLATYGYTF,TGTGCCAGCAGCTTGGCCACCTATGGCTACACCTTC
TRBJ1-1,NA,NA,TRBV9,CASSVPGKAEAFF,TGTGCCAGCAGCGTTCCAGGGAAGGCTGAAGCTTTCTTT
TRBJ1-2,NA,NA,TRBV2,CASSAQRSNYGYTF,TGTGCCAGCAGTGCGCAGAGGAGTAACTATGGCTACACCTTC
TRBJ1-2,TRBD1,NA,TRBV4-3,CASSQDGGGRSYTF,TGCGCCAGCAGCCAAGACGGAGGGGGCCGTAGCTACACCTTC
TRBJ2-2,NA,NA,TRBV7-3,CASSLGGAGELFF,TGTGCCAGCAGCTTAGGAGGCGCCGGGGAGCTGTTTTTT
TRBJ2-7,NA,NA,TRBV5-4,CASSLGRHSSSYEQYF,TGTGCCAGCAGCTTGGGCCGACATTCAAGCTCCTACGAGCAGTACTTC
TRBJ1-3,NA,NA,TRBV28,CASTLSSGNTIYF,TGTGCCAGCACGCTATCCTCTGGAAACACCATATATTTT
TRBJ2-1,TRBD2,NA,TRBV7-3,CASSPGLAGVRNEQFF,TGTGCCAGCAGCCCCGGACTAGCGGGGGTGCGCAATGAGCAGTTCTTC
TRBJ1-2,TRBD1,NA,TRBV5-4,CASSVQGAGYGYTF,TGTGCCAGCAGCGTACAGGGGGCGGGGTATGGCTACACCTTC
TRBJ2-5,TRBD2,NA,TRBV7-6,CASRAVAGGYQETQYF,TGTGCCAGCAGGGCCGTCGCGGGGGGGTACCAAGAGACCCAGTACTTC
TRBJ2-7,NA,NA,TRBV6-5,CASSGGDLAAGEQYF,TGTGCCAGCTCTGGTGGGGATTTAGCCGCGGGGGAGCAGTACTTC
TRBJ1-1,TRBD1,NA,TRBV10-3,CAIKGDSQNTEAFF,TGTGCCATCAAGGGGGACAGCCAGAACACTGAAGCTTTCTTT
TRBJ1-1,TRBD1,NA,TRBV13,CASSSETGSTTEAFF,TGTGCCAGCAGCTCAGAGACAGGGTCGACCACTGAAGCTTTCTTT
TRBJ2-5,NA,NA,TRBV18,CASSQRQKETQYF,TGTGCCAGCTCACAACGACAGAAAGAGACCCAGTACTTC
TRBJ1-6,NA,NA,TRBV6-1,CASSGLINRSSYNSPLHF,TGTGCCAGCAGTGGACTGATTAATAGGAGCTCCTATAATTCACCCCTCCACTTT
TRBJ1-6,NA,once,TRBV9,CASSVGRLYNSPLHF,TGTGCCAGCAGCGTAGGAAGACTCTATAATTCACCCCTCCACTTT
TRBJ1-1,TRBD1,NA,TRBV12-5,CASAPDRVIGTEAFF,TGTGCTAGTGCCCCCGACAGGGTAATTGGGACTGAAGCTTTCTTT
TRBJ2-1,NA,few,TRBV19,CASSLRGQADNEQFF,TGTGCCAGTAGTCTCAGGGGCCAGGCCGACAATGAGCAGTTCTTC
TRBJ1-6,TRBD1,few,TRBV4-2,CASSQDRDRANSPLHF,TGTGCCAGCAGCCAAGACCGGGACAGGGCCAATTCACCCCTCCACTTT
TRBJ2-7,TRBD2,NA,TRBV5-6,CASSPGPPAGNDEQYF,TGTGCCAGCAGCCCCGGACCCCCAGCGGGGAACGACGAGCAGTACTTC
TRBJ2-1,TRBD1,NA,TRBV10-3,CAIRKSTGTANNEQFF,TGTGCCATCAGAAAATCAACCGGGACAGCAAACAATGAGCAGTTCTTC
TRBJ1-2,NA,NA,TRBV19,CASSIQVLGRYGYTF,TGTGCCAGTAGTATCCAGGTTTTGGGGCGGTATGGCTACACCTTC
TRBJ1-2,NA,NA,TRBV2,CASSESAGHGYTF,TGTGCCAGCAGTGAATCGGCAGGGCATGGCTACACCTTC
TRBJ1-5,TRBD1,NA,TRBV30,CAWSRDSDQPQHF,TGTGCCTGGAGTCGGGACAGCGATCAGCCCCAGCATTTT
TRBJ1-1,NA,NA,TRBV25-1,CASSSGEAFF,TGTGCCAGCAGTTCAGGGGAAGCTTTCTTT
TRBJ1-6,TRBD1,NA,TRBV11-3,CASSSGGTAAGSPLHF,TGTGCCAGCAGCTCTGGAGGGACAGCCGCTGGGTCACCCCTCCACTTT
TRBJ1-2,TRBD1,once,TRBV4-1,CASSQEGIIQGAGSGYTF,TGCGCCAGCAGCCAAGAGGGGATAATACAGGGGGCCGGCAGTGGCTACACCTTC
TRBJ2-1,NA,few,TRBV28,CASSNRALYNEQFF,TGTGCCAGCAGTAACAGGGCTCTCTACAATGAGCAGTTCTTC
TRBJ1-1,TRBD1,NA,TRBV4-3,CASSQTITGTGGRNTEAFF,TGCGCCAGCAGCCAAACGATTACCGGGACAGGGGGCAGGAACACTGAAGCTTTCTTT